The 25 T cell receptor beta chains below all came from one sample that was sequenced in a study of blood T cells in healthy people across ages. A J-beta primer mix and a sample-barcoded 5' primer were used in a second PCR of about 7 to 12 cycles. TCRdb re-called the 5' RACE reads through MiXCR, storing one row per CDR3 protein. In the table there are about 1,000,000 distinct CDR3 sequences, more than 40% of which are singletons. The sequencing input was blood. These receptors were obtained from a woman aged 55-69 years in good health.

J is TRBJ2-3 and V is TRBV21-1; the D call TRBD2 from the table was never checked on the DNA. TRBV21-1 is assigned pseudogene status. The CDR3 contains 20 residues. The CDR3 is CASSNLGTSGKVVSTDTQYF. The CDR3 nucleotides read TGTGCCAGCAGCAACCTAGGGACTAGCGGGAAGGTGGTGTCGACAGATACGCAGTATTTT.

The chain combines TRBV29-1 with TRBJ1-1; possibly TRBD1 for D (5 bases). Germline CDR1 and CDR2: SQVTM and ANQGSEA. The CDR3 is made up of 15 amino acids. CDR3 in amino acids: CNAEGSEGHGTEAFF. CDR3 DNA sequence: TGCAACGCCGAGGGGTCAGAGGGGCACGGCACTGAAGCTTTCTTT.

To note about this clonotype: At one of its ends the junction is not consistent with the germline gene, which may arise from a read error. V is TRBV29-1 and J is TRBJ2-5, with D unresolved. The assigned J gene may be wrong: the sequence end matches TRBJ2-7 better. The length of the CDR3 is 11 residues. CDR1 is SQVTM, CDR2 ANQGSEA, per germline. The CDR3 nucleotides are TGCAACGTTGCTTGGGGTTACGAGCAGTACTTC. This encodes CNVAWGYEQYF.

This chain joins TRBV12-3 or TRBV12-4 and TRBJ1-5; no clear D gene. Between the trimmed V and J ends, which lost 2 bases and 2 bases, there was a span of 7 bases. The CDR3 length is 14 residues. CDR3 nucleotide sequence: TGTGCCAGCAGTTTACTTGTAGGCAATCAGCCCCAGCATTTT. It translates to CASSLLVGNQPQHF.

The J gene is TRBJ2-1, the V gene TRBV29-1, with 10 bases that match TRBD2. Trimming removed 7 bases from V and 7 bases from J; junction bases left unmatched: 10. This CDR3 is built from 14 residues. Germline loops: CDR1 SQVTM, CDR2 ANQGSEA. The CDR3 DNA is TGCAGCGCTCCACTAGCGGGGCCCGTGAATGAGCAGTTCTTC. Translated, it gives CSAPLAGPVNEQFF.

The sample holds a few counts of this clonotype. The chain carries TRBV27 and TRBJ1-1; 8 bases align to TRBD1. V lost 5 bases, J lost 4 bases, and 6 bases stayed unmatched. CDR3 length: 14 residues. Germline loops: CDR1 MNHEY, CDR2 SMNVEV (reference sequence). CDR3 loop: CASSTRTGTTEAFF. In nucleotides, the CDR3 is TGTGCCAGCAGTACCCGGACAGGGACCACTGAAGCTTTCTTT.

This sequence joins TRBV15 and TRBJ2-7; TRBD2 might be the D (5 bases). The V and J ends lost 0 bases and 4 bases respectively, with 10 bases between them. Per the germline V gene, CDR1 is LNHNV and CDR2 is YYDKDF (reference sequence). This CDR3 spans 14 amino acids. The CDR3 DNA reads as TGTGCCACCAGCAGAGATAGGCTAGCATACGAGCAGTACTTC. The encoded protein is CATSRDRLAYEQYF.

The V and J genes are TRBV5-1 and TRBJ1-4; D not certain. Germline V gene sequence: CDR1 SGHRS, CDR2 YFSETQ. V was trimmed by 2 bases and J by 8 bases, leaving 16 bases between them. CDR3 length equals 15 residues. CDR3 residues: CASSLGPKGGEKLFF. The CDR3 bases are TGCGCCAGCAGCTTAGGGCCCAAAGGAGGGGAAAAACTGTTTTTT.

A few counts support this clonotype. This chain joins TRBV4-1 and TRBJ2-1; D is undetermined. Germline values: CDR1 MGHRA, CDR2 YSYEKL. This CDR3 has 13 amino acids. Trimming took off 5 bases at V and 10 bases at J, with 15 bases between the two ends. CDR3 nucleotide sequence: TGCGCCAGCAGCGTGGTCCTGCTGGCCGAGCAGTTCTTC. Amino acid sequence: CASSVVLLAEQFF.

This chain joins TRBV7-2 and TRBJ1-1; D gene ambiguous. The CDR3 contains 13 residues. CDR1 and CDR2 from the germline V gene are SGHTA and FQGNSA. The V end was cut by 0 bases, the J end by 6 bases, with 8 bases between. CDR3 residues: CASSLARFSEAFF. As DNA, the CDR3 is TGTGCCAGCAGCTTAGCACGGTTCTCTGAAGCTTTCTTT.

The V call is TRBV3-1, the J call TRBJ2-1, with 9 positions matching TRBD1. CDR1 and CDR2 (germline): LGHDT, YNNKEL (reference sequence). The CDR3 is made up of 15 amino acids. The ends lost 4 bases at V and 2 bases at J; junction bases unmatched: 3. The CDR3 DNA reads TGTGCCAGCAGCCCAGGGACAGGGCCCTACAATGAGCAGTTCTTC. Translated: CASSPGTGPYNEQFF.

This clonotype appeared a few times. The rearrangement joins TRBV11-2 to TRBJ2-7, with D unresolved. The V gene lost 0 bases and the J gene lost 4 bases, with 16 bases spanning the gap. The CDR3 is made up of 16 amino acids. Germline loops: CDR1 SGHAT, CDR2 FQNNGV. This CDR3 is CASSLEGSTHIYEQYF. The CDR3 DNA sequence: TGTGCCAGCAGCTTAGAAGGGTCTACCCACATTTACGAGCAGTACTTC.

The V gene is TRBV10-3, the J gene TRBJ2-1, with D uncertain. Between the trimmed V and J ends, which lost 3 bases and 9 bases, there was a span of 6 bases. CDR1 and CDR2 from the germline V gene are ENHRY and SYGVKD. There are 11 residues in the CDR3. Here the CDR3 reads CAISDASEQFF. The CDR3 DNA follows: TGTGCCATCAGTGATGCAAGTGAGCAGTTCTTC.

The CDR3 here is CAISDTVGGTEAFF. CDR3 nucleotide sequence: TGTGCCATCAGTGATACGGTTGGGGGAACTGAAGCTTTCTTT. V usage is TRBV10-3 and J usage is TRBJ1-1, with D possibly being TRBD1 (5 bases). Germline V gives CDR1 ENHRY, CDR2 SYGVKD. With 3 bases removed from V and 5 bases from J, the gap between germline ends came to 13 bases. The CDR3 spans 14 residues.

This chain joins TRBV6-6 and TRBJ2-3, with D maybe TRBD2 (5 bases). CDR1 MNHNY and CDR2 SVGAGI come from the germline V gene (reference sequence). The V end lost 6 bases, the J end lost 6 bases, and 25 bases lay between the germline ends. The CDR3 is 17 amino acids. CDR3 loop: CASSPRGSGAAVDTQYF. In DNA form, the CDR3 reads TGTGCCAGCAGCCCCCGGGGATCAGGAGCGGCGGTTGATACGCAGTATTTT.

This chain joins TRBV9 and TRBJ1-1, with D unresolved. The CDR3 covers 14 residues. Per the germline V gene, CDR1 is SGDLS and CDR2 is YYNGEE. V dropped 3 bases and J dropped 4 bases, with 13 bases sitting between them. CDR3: CASSATGTSTEAFF. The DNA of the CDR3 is TGTGCCAGCAGCGCCACGGGAACAAGCACTGAAGCTTTCTTT.

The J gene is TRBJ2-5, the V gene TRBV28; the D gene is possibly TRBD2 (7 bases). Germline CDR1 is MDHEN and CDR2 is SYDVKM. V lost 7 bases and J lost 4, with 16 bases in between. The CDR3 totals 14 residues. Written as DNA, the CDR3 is TGTGCCAGCACCATTGGGGGGGGCCTAGAGACCCAGTACTTC. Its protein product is CASTIGGGLETQYF.

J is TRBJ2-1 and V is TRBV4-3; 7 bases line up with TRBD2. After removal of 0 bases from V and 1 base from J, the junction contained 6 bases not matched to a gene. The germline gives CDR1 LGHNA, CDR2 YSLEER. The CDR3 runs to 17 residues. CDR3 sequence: CASSQDPAGTSYNEQFF. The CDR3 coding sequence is TGCGCCAGCAGCCAAGATCCAGCGGGGACTTCCTACAATGAGCAGTTCTTC.

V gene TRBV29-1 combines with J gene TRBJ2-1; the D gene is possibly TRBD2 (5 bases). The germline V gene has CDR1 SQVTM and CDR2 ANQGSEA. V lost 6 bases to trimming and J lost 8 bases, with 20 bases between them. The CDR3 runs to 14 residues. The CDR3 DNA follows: TGCAGCGTCCCCGGGAAAACCTTCGCGGATGAGCAGTTCTTC. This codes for CSVPGKTFADEQFF.

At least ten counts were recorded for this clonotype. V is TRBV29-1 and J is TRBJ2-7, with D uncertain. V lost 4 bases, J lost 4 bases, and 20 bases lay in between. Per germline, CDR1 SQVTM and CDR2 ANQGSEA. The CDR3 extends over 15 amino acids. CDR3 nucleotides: TGCAGCGTTGTAGGGTTCGGAGACGGCCCTTACGAGCAGTACTTC. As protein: CSVVGFGDGPYEQYF.

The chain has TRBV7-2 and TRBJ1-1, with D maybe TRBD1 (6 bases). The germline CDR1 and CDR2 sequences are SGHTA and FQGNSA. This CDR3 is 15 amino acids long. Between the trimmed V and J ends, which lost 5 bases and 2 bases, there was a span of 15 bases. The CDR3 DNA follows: TGTGCCAGCAGCCTCACTTACAGGGATAACACTGAAGCTTTCTTT. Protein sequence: CASSLTYRDNTEAFF.

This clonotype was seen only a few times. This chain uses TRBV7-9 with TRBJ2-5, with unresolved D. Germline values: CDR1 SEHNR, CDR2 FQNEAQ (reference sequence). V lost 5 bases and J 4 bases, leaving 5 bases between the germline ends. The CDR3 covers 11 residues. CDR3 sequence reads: CASSNIETQYF. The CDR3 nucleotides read TGTGCCAGCAGCAATATAGAGACCCAGTACTTC.

CDR3 DNA sequence: TGTGCCAGCAGTGAGCCCGGTTCCTACGAGCAGTACTTC. Amino acid sequence: CASSEPGSYEQYF. The rearrangement uses TRBV2 and TRBJ2-7; D gene ambiguous. Germline V CDR1 and CDR2: SNHLY, FYNNEI. The CDR3 has 13 residues. The V gene lost 3 bases and the J gene lost 1 base, with 7 bases spanning the gap.

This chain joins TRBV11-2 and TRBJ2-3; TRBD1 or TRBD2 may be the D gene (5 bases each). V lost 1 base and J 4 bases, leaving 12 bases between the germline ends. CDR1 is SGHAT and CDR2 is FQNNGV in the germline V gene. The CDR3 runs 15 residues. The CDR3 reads CASSLGLQGADTQYF. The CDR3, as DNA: TGTGCCAGCAGCTTAGGGTTGCAGGGAGCAGATACGCAGTATTTT.

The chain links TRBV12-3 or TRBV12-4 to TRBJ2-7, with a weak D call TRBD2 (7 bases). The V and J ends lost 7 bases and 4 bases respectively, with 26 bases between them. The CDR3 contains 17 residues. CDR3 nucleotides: TGTGCCAGCACTAAATCTGAGGGGGGTTCGCGGGGGTACGAGCAGTACTTC. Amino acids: CASTKSEGGSRGYEQYF.